A selection of T cell receptor beta chains follows, all from one sample in a study of beta chain features in type 1 diabetes. Generated by immunoSEQ multiplex PCR, the TCRdb table keeps only in-frame clones and is missing some. The table records around 250,000 clones, 24% of them present only once. The source material was naive CD4+ T cells from blood. These receptors were taken from a woman in her twenties or thirties with type 1 diabetes. Both conserved end residues are part of each CDR3. D genes are given only for firm matches. The size field is filled for only some rows; it gives once, few, many or a size class.

TRBV30,-,TRBJ2-7,few,CAWSIRGYEQYF,TGTGCCTGGAGTATACGGGGGTACGAGCAGTACTTC
TRBV11-3,-,TRBJ1-1,-,CASSRSMNTEAFF,TGTGCCAGCAGCCGGAGCATGAACACTGAAGCTTTCTTT
TRBV18,-,TRBJ2-5,few,CASSTGQETQYF,TGTGCCAGCTCTACGGGACAAGAGACCCAGTACTTC
TRBV11-3,-,TRBJ2-1,few,CASRTTLHNNEQFF,TGTGCCAGCAGAACCACTCTCCATAACAATGAGCAGTTCTTC
TRBV30,-,TRBJ1-5,few,CAWSAQGNQPQHF,TGTGCCTGGAGTGCCCAGGGGAATCAGCCCCAGCATTTT
TRBV5-1,TRBD2,TRBJ2-3,-,CASSPRTSGRARSDTQYF,TGCGCCAGCAGCCCGAGGACTAGCGGGAGGGCCCGATCAGATACGCAGTATTTT
TRBV9,-,TRBJ2-7,-,CASSVSATAYEQYF,TGTGCCAGCAGCGTGTCTGCTACCGCCTACGAGCAGTACTTC
TRBV28,TRBD2,TRBJ2-5,few,CASETSASIETQYF,TGTGCCAGCGAGACTAGCGCCTCGATAGAGACCCAGTACTTC
TRBV5-1,TRBD1,TRBJ2-3,-,CASSSRQGRDTQYF,TGCGCCAGCAGCTCAAGACAGGGACGAGATACGCAGTATTTT
TRBV7-9,-,TRBJ2-5,few,CASSWPGGGEQETQYF,TGTGCCAGCAGCTGGCCTGGCGGAGGGGAACAAGAGACCCAGTACTTC
TRBV29-1,TRBD1,TRBJ1-2,few,CSVQGVGGYTF,TGCAGCGTTCAGGGGGTTGGTGGCTACACCTTC
TRBV29-1,-,TRBJ2-3,few,CSVYTGTDTQYF,TGCAGCGTTTATACAGGCACAGATACGCAGTATTTT
TRBV28,-,TRBJ2-7,-,CASSKGWGRGDYEQYF,TGTGCCAGCAGTAAAGGATGGGGCAGGGGGGACTACGAGCAGTACTTC
TRBV5-1,TRBD1,TRBJ1-5,-,CASSLGQGGGNQPQHF,TGCGCCAGCAGCCTCGGACAGGGAGGGGGAAATCAGCCCCAGCATTTT
TRBV28,TRBD2,TRBJ2-4,-,CASTVSGREIQYF,TGTGCCAGCACCGTTAGCGGGAGGGAAATTCAGTACTTC
TRBV6-1,-,TRBJ2-5,few,CASSGLWGTQYF,TGTGCCAGCAGCGGACTATGGGGGACCCAGTACTTC
TRBV7-3,-,TRBJ2-2,-,CASSLQGNTGELFF,TGTGCCAGCAGCTTACAGGGAAACACCGGGGAGCTGTTTTTT
TRBV30,-,TRBJ1-2,-,CAWTTTGPYGYTF,TGTGCCTGGACCACTACAGGGCCCTATGGCTACACCTTC
TRBV4-1,-,TRBJ1-4,-,CASSQARQTGKLFF,TGCGCCAGCAGCCAAGCGAGACAAACTGGAAAACTGTTTTTT
TRBV13,-,TRBJ2-3,few,CASSLAADTQYF,TGTGCCAGCAGCTTAGCCGCAGATACGCAGTATTTT
TRBV28,-,TRBJ1-2,-,CATNNYGYTF,TGTGCCACCAATAACTATGGCTACACCTTC
TRBV29-1,-,TRBJ2-5,few,CSVEGGQKETQYF,TGCAGCGTTGAAGGCGGCCAAAAAGAGACCCAGTACTTC
TRBV7-9,TRBD1,TRBJ2-2,few,CASSPTGDGELFF,TGTGCCAGCAGCCCTACAGGGGACGGGGAGCTGTTTTTT
TRBV30,TRBD1,TRBJ1-1,-,CAWSVTDRDAEAFF,TGTGCCTGGAGTGTAACGGACAGGGACGCTGAAGCTTTCTTT
TRBV15,-,TRBJ2-4,few,CATSRQQKVAKNIQYF,TGTGCCACCAGCAGGCAACAGAAAGTAGCCAAAAACATTCAGTACTTC
TRBV10-3,-,TRBJ2-5,few,CAISDAQGSNLQETQYF,TGTGCCATCAGTGACGCCCAGGGGTCGAACCTTCAAGAGACCCAGTACTTC
TRBV9,TRBD2,TRBJ2-2,-,CASSLVAGIPTGELFF,TGTGCCAGCAGCCTTGTAGCGGGAATCCCCACCGGGGAGCTGTTTTTT
TRBV9,-,TRBJ1-2,few,CASSVAGKVPYGYTF,TGTGCCAGCAGCGTAGCGGGAAAGGTGCCCTATGGCTACACCTTC
TRBV28,-,TRBJ1-2,-,CASSPRTSSYGYTF,TGTGCCAGCAGTCCCCGCACTTCAAGCTATGGCTACACCTTC
TRBV4-1,TRBD2,TRBJ2-7,-,CASSRITSGRKYEQYF,TGCGCCAGCAGCCGAATCACCAGCGGGAGGAAGTACGAGCAGTACTTC
TRBV4-1,TRBD1,TRBJ1-2,few,CASSHPGQGLFNYGYTF,TGCGCCAGCAGCCACCCGGGACAGGGGCTTTTTAACTATGGCTACACCTTC
TRBV25-1,-,TRBJ2-5,-,CASSERDRETQYF,TGTGCCAGCAGTGAGCGAGATAGAGAGACCCAGTACTTC
TRBV11-2,TRBD1,TRBJ2-7,-,CASSLRLTGGTYEQYF,TGTGCCAGCAGCTTAAGGTTGACAGGGGGTACATACGAGCAGTACTTC
TRBV19,TRBD2,TRBJ2-1,-,CASSNQALAGVSEQFF,TGTGCCAGTAGTAACCAGGCACTAGCGGGAGTGAGCGAGCAGTTCTTC
TRBV7-3,TRBD2,TRBJ2-5,-,CASSSGGSPPGGETQYF,TGTGCCAGCTCCAGCGGTGGGAGCCCCCCGGGGGGAGAGACCCAGTACTTC
TRBV9,-,TRBJ2-1,-,CASSVAGAGFEQFF,TGTGCCAGCAGCGTAGCTGGGGCAGGGTTTGAGCAGTTCTTC
TRBV30,-,TRBJ2-2,-,CALPRDSGELFF,TGTGCCCTACCTAGGGACTCCGGGGAGCTGTTTTTT
TRBV7-9,TRBD1,TRBJ2-5,-,CASSSGQGTGKTQYF,TGTGCCAGCAGCTCCGGACAGGGCACAGGGAAGACCCAGTACTTC
TRBV5-1,-,TRBJ1-5,once,CASSLGGGGSNQPQHF,TGCGCCAGCAGCTTAGGGGGGGGCGGGAGCAATCAGCCCCAGCATTTT
TRBV2,-,TRBJ2-5,few,CASSKDILETQYF,TGTGCCAGCAGTAAGGACATCTTAGAGACCCAGTACTTC
TRBV7-3,TRBD2,TRBJ2-1,-,CASSLKLANHNEQFF,TGTGCCAGCAGCTTAAAACTAGCGAATCACAATGAGCAGTTCTTC
TRBV30,-,TRBJ1-2,-,CAWSATRGGYTF,TGTGCCTGGAGTGCTACCAGGGGTGGCTACACCTTC
TRBV30,-,TRBJ2-3,-,CAWSVGAGYSDTQYF,TGTGCCTGGAGTGTAGGGGCGGGATATTCGGATACGCAGTATTTT
TRBV6-1,TRBD2,TRBJ2-5,few,CASRLAGETQYF,TGTGCCAGCAGGCTAGCGGGGGAGACCCAGTACTTC
TRBV2,-,TRBJ2-5,-,CASMAPQETQYF,TGTGCCAGCATGGCACCTCAAGAGACCCAGTACTTC
TRBV4-2,-,TRBJ1-1,-,CASSQAGGNTEAFF,TGTGCCAGCAGCCAGGCCGGGGGAAACACTGAAGCTTTCTTT
TRBV7-2,-,TRBJ2-3,-,CASSPRPLSAEWYF,TGTGCCAGCAGCCCACGCCCCCTTAGCGCCGAGTGGTATTTT
TRBV5-1,TRBD2,TRBJ2-1,-,CASSLDTSGLYNEQFF,TGCGCCAGCAGCTTGGATACTAGCGGACTTTACAATGAGCAGTTCTTC